A selection of T cell receptor beta chains follows, all from one sample in a study of blood T cell repertoires in COVID-19. Sequenced by immunoSEQ multiplex PCR; TCRdb stores in-frame clones only, minus some. The data contain about 120,000 clones, about 89% of them singletons. The specimen sequenced was peripheral blood. Source of these receptors: a man aged 55-75 years with COVID-19, enrolled during active disease. Both conserved end residues are part of each CDR3. The D gene is left open where the match is weak. Rows may omit the clone size; those that give it use once, few, many or a size class.

abundance	v_gene	j_gene	d_gene	CDR3nt	CDR3aa
-	TRBV5-6	TRBJ2-1	TRBD1	TGTGCCAGCAGCCGGGACAGGGAGTCCTACAATGAGCAGTTCTTC	CASSRDRESYNEQFF
-	TRBV25-1	TRBJ1-2	-	TGTGCCAGCAGTGAATTTTTGGATAAGAGGTCTGGTGGCTACACCTTC	CASSEFLDKRSGGYTF
-	TRBV6-5	TRBJ2-5	-	TGTGCCAGTCGGGGACGGGGGTCGAGAGGGGAGACCCAGTACTTC	CASRGRGSRGETQYF
-	TRBV7-8	TRBJ1-4	-	TGTGCCAGCAGCGCGGGGACCCAACTGGGGGAAAAACTGTTTTTT	CASSAGTQLGEKLFF
-	TRBV5-5	TRBJ2-6	-	TGTGCCAGCACCCCCCGGGGAGCTGGGGCCAACGTCCTGACTTTC	CASTPRGAGANVLTF
-	TRBV18	TRBJ1-1	TRBD1	TGTGCCAGCTCAACCGGGACAGAGAACACTGAAGCTTTCTTT	CASSTGTENTEAFF
-	TRBV3-1/TRBV3-2	TRBJ2-5	TRBD2	TGTGCCAGCAGCCCCCTAGCGGGGGGGGTGGCCCAGTACTTC	CASSPLAGGVAQYF
-	TRBV5-4	TRBJ1-6	TRBD1	TGTGCCAGCAGCATATCGACAGGGGGTTTACATTCACCCCTCCACTTT	CASSISTGGLHSPLHF
-	TRBV6-6	TRBJ2-1	TRBD2	TGTGCCAGCAGTAGGCCCAGCGGGGGAGCTAACAATGAGCAGTTCTTC	CASSRPSGGANNEQFF
-	TRBV12-3/TRBV12-4	TRBJ2-3	TRBD2	TGTGCCAGCAGAGCGGGGATCACAGATACGCAGTATTTT	CASRAGITDTQYF
-	TRBV19	TRBJ1-1	-	TGTGCCAGTAGCCGAGGGCGATATTTTGAAGCTTTCTTT	CASSRGRYFEAFF
-	TRBV11-2	TRBJ2-2	-	TGTGCCAGCAGCTTAGTAGGGGCAACGGGGGAGCTGTTTTTT	CASSLVGATGELFF
-	TRBV14	TRBJ1-1	-	TGTGCCAGCAGCCAAGGTAGCAGGGCCTGGTTAACTGAAGCTTTCTTT	CASSQGSRAWLTEAFF
-	TRBV7-9	TRBJ2-3	TRBD2	TGTGCCAGCAAAGCGGGGGGGCCCACAGATACGCAGTATTTT	CASKAGGPTDTQYF
-	TRBV9	TRBJ2-3	TRBD2	TGTGCCAGCAGCGGCCCTAGCGGGGGGGCCGGAGATACGCAGTATTTT	CASSGPSGGAGDTQYF
few	TRBV27	TRBJ1-4	-	TGTGCCAGCAGGGGCGGGAGGCTTTCAACTAATGAAAAACTGTTTTTT	CASRGGRLSTNEKLFF